Sequencing of this T cell receptor (beta chain) was carried out in a study of shared clonotypes between healthy human individuals. Generated by immunoSEQ multiplex PCR, the TCRdb table keeps only in-frame clones and is missing some. Among 2 million to 2.5 million clones, about 94% were seen once, and the ten largest hold 0.13%. Sequencing was done on a sample of naive CD4+ T cells sorted from blood. Regarding subset: CD45RA+ positively selected. This TCR was sampled from a man aged 18 to 30 in good health.

CDR3 DNA sequence: TGTGCCTGGAGAGGAAGAGGGGGGCAAACAGATACGCAGTATTTT. The encoded protein is CAWRGRGGQTDTQYF. The J gene is TRBJ2-3, the V gene TRBV30; D assignment may be TRBD1 or TRBD2 (6 bases each). Trimming took 3 bases from V and 3 from J, leaving 16 bases between them. The V gene's germline CDR1 is GTSNPN and CDR2 SVGIG (reference sequence). This CDR3 has 15 residues. Based on the CDR3 plus reference TRBV30 and TRBJ2-3, the full variable domain is SQTIHQWPATLVQPVGSPLSLECTVEGTSNPNLYWYRQAAGRGLQLLFYSVGIGQISSEVPQNLSASRPQDRQFILSSKKLLLSDSGFYLCAWRGRGGQTDTQYFGPGTRLTVL.